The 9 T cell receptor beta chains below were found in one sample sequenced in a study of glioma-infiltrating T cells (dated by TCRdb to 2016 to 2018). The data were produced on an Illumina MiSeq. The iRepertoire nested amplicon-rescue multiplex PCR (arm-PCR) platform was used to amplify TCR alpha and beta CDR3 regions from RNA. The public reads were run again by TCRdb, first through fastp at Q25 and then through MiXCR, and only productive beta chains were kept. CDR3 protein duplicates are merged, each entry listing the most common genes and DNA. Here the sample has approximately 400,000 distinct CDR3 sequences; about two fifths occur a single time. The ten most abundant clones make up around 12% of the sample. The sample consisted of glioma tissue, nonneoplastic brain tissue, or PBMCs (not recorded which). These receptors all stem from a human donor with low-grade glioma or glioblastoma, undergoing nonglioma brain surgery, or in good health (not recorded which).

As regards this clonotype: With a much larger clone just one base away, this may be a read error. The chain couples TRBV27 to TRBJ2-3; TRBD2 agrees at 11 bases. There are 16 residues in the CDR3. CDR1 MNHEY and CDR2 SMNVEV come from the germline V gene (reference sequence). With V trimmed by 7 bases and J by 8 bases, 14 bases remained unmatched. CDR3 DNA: TGTGCCAGCAAAAATCTAGCGGGAGGTGGTGCAGGTACGCAGTATTTT. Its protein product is CASKNLAGGGAGTQYF.

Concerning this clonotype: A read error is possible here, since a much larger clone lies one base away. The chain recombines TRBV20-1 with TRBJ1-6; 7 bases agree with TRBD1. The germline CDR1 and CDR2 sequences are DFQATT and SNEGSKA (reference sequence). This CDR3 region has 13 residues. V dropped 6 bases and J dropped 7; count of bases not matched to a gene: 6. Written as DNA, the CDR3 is TGCAGTGCCATCGGCAGGGGGAATTCACCCCTCCACTTT. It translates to CSAIGRGNSPLHF.

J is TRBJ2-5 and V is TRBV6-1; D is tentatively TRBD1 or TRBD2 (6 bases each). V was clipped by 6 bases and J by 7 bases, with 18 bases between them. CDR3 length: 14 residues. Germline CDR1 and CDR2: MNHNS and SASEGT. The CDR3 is CASSKGGQAWTQYF. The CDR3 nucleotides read TGTGCCAGCAGCAAAGGGGGGCAGGCCTGGACCCAGTACTTC.

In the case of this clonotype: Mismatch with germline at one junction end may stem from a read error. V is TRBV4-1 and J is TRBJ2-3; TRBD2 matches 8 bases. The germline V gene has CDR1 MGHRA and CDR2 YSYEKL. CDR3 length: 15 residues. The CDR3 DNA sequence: TGCGCCAGCAGCCCGACTAGCGATATCACAGATACGCGGTATTTT. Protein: CASSPTSDITDTRYF.

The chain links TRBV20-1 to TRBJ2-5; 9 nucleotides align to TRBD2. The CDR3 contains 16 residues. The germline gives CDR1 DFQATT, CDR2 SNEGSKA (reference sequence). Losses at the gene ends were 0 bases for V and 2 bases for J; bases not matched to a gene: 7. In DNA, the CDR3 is TGCAGTGCTAGAGATGGGCTAGCGGGGATACAAGAGACCCAGTACTTC. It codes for CSARDGLAGIQETQYF.

The CDR3 sequence: CASSPRGSGNTIYF. The CDR3 DNA is TGTGCCAGCTCACCGCGAGGTTCAGGAAACACCATATATTTT. This chain uses TRBV18 with TRBJ1-3, with D unclear. The V end was cut by 3 bases, the J end by 4 bases, with 10 bases between. This CDR3 spans 14 amino acids. CDR1 and CDR2 (germline): KGHSH, LQKENI. Full variable domain (outside the CDR3, taken from reference TRBV18 and TRBJ1-3): NAGVMQNPRHLVRRRGQEARLRCSPMKGHSHVYWYRQLPEEGLKFMVYLQKENIIDESGMPKERFSAEFPKEGPSILRIQQVVRGDSAAYFCASSPRGSGNTIYFGEGSWLTVV.

CDR3: CASSRSGTPKTGEKYF. CDR3 sequence (DNA): TGTGCCAGCAGCAGATCCGGGACACCAAAAACGGGGGAGAAGTACTTC. This chain connects TRBV7-2 to TRBJ2-7; perhaps D is TRBD1 or TRBD2 (6 bases each). The CDR3 runs to 16 residues. Trimming removed 5 bases from V and 11 bases from J, with 28 bases in between. Germline values: CDR1 SGHTA, CDR2 FQGNSA.

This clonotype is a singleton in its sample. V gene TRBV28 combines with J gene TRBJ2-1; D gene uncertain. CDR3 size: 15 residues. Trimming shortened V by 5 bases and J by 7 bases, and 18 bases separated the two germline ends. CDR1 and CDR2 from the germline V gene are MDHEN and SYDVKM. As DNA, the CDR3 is TGTGCCAGCAGTCCCTCATTCCACGATAGGAATGAGCAGTTCTTC. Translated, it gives CASSPSFHDRNEQFF. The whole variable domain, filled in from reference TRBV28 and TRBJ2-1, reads DVKVTQSSRYLVKRTGEKVFLECVQDMDHENMFWYRQDPGLGLRLIYFSYDVKMKEKGDIPEGYSVSREKKERFSLILESASTNQTSMYLCASSPSFHDRNEQFFGPGTRLTVL.

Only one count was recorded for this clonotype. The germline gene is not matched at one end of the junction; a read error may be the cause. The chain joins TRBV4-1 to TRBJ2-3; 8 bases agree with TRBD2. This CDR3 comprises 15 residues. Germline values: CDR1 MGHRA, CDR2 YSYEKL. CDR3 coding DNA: TGCACCAGCAGCCAACGACTAGCGACCACAGATACGCAGTATTTT. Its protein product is CTSSQRLATTDTQYF.